These T cell receptor beta chains were read from a single sample in a study of response to subunit inactivated influenza vaccine. Via MiXCR, TCRdb re-called the RT-PCR reads, giving one row per CDR3 protein. The data contain 650,000 to 800,000 distinct CDR3 sequences, approximately 15% of them seen just once; the ten biggest clones take up around 6.5%. The sample consisted of PBMCs from blood, taken 14 days before vaccination. These TCRs come from a man aged 45-60 years who received an inactivated influenza vaccine. Both conserved end residues are part of each CDR3. D genes are given only for firm matches. The size of a clone is reported for some rows only, either as once, few or many, or as a class for expanded clones.

size: few; D: TRBD1; V: TRBV15; J: TRBJ2-7; DNA: TGTGCCACCAGCAGGGGCTTAGGACAGGGCTACGAGCAGTACTTC; CDR3: CATSRGLGQGYEQYF
size: -; D: TRBD2; V: TRBV2; J: TRBJ2-7; DNA: TGTGCCAGCAGTCCACGGGACAGAAGACTAGCGGGAGCGAACGAGCAGTACTTC; CDR3: CASSPRDRRLAGANEQYF
size: few; D: -; V: TRBV11-2; J: TRBJ2-2; DNA: TGTGCCAGCAGCTTAACGCAGGAGAACACCGGGGAGCTGTTTTTT; CDR3: CASSLTQENTGELFF
size: few; D: -; V: TRBV20-1; J: TRBJ2-3; DNA: TGCAGTGCTAGACCGGGGGCGGGGGCAGATACGCAGTATTTT; CDR3: CSARPGAGADTQYF
size: -; D: TRBD1; V: TRBV25-1; J: TRBJ1-2; DNA: TGTGCCAGCAGAGAGACAGGGGGCATAGGCTACACCTTC; CDR3: CASRETGGIGYTF
size: few; D: -; V: TRBV28; J: TRBJ1-4; DNA: TGTGCCAGCAGTTTAAGGGGGGTTGGAGGTGAAAAACTGTTTTTT; CDR3: CASSLRGVGGEKLFF
size: few; D: -; V: TRBV7-2; J: TRBJ2-7; DNA: TGTGCCAGCAGGATAGACAGAAATTCCTACGAGCAGTACTTC; CDR3: CASRIDRNSYEQYF
size: few; D: -; V: TRBV29-1; J: TRBJ2-2; DNA: TGCAGCGTTAGGGACGGGATGGTTTTGACCGGGGAGCTGTTTTTT; CDR3: CSVRDGMVLTGELFF
size: many; D: TRBD1; V: TRBV5-1; J: TRBJ2-5; DNA: TGCGCCAGCAGCTTGTTGGGGACAGGGAAGGAGACCCAGTACTTC; CDR3: CASSLLGTGKETQYF
size: -; D: -; V: TRBV28; J: TRBJ2-7; DNA: TGTGCCAGCAGTTTTTCGGGTTCGGAGACCTACGAGCAGTACTTC; CDR3: CASSFSGSETYEQYF
size: many; D: TRBD1; V: TRBV29-1; J: TRBJ2-1; DNA: TGCAGCGTTGTTAGGGGACAGCTCTACAATGAGCAGTTCTTC; CDR3: CSVVRGQLYNEQFF
size: -; D: -; V: TRBV9; J: TRBJ1-1; DNA: TGTGCCAGCAGCGTAGGAAAGAACACTGTAGCTTTCTTT; CDR3: CASSVGKNTVAFF
size: -; D: TRBD1; V: TRBV5-1; J: TRBJ1-4; DNA: TGCGCCAGCAGCCACCCCCGGGGACAGGGGGAGGAAAAACTGTTTTTT; CDR3: CASSHPRGQGEEKLFF
size: few; D: -; V: TRBV15; J: TRBJ1-2; DNA: TGTGCCACCAGCAGAGGCGGGACCTCGGGTGTCTATGGCTACACCTTC; CDR3: CATSRGGTSGVYGYTF
size: -; D: -; V: TRBV20-1; J: TRBJ2-3; DNA: TGCAGTGCTGGAAGATATTTCAGGGGACGGACAGATACGCAGTATTTT; CDR3: CSAGRYFRGRTDTQYF
size: -; D: TRBD1; V: TRBV24-1; J: TRBJ2-1; DNA: TGTGCCACCAGTGATTTTCAGGGGGCCAATGAGCAGTTCTTC; CDR3: CATSDFQGANEQFF
size: many; D: TRBD1; V: TRBV18; J: TRBJ2-5; DNA: TGTGCCAGCTCACCACGACAGGGTAAAGAGACCCAGTACTTC; CDR3: CASSPRQGKETQYF
size: many; D: -; V: TRBV29-1; J: TRBJ2-7; DNA: TGCAGCGTTGAAGAGAATGGCCGACACCATTACTTC; CDR3: CSVEENGRHHYF
size: -; D: TRBD1; V: TRBV29-1; J: TRBJ2-7; DNA: TGCAGCGTTGTGCCCGGGACAGATTACGAGCAGTACTTC; CDR3: CSVVPGTDYEQYF
size: few; D: -; V: TRBV30; J: TRBJ2-2; DNA: TGTGCCTGGAGACAGTCGGGGGCCGGGGAGCTGTTTTTT; CDR3: CAWRQSGAGELFF
size: few; D: -; V: TRBV7-8; J: TRBJ2-7; DNA: TGTGCCAGCAGCGGCAGGACGCCACCCCAGACCTACGAGCAGTACTTC; CDR3: CASSGRTPPQTYEQYF
size: few; D: -; V: TRBV9; J: TRBJ2-2; DNA: TGTGCCAGCAGCTCGCAATTGCTCGCGAACACCGGGGAGCTGTTTTTT; CDR3: CASSSQLLANTGELFF
size: -; D: -; V: TRBV28; J: TRBJ2-5; DNA: TGTGCCAGCAGTTTGAAAGGGCGCCAAGAGACCCAGTACTTC; CDR3: CASSLKGRQETQYF
size: few; D: TRBD2; V: TRBV20-1; J: TRBJ2-7; DNA: TGCAGTGCAGGGACTAGCGGGAGCGAGCAGTACTTC; CDR3: CSAGTSGSEQYF
size: -; D: TRBD1; V: TRBV9; J: TRBJ1-1; DNA: TGTGCCAGCAGCCCTTTGGGACAGGGTTATATGAACACTGAAGCTTTCTTT; CDR3: CASSPLGQGYMNTEAFF
size: few; D: TRBD2; V: TRBV20-1; J: TRBJ2-5; DNA: TGCAGTGCTCGGACTAGCGGGAGGGCCGAAGAGACCCAGTACTTC; CDR3: CSARTSGRAEETQYF
size: -; D: -; V: TRBV7-8; J: TRBJ1-4; DNA: TGTGCCAGCAGCTTCGGGGTTCAGGAAAAACTGTTTTTT; CDR3: CASSFGVQEKLFF
size: few; D: -; V: TRBV2; J: TRBJ1-1; DNA: TGTGCCAGCACCAAAAGGGCGGAAAACACTGAAGCTTTCTTT; CDR3: CASTKRAENTEAFF
size: many; D: -; V: TRBV20-1; J: TRBJ2-3; DNA: TGCAGTGCTACCAGGACAGTTTTGGATACGCAGTATTTT; CDR3: CSATRTVLDTQYF
size: few; D: TRBD1; V: TRBV5-1; J: TRBJ1-3; DNA: TGCGCCAGCAGCTTGGACTACAGGGGATCTGGAAACACCATATATTTT; CDR3: CASSLDYRGSGNTIYF
size: few; D: -; V: TRBV6-5; J: TRBJ2-1; DNA: TGTGCCAGCAGTTTACTCCAGGGCCGTGAGCAGTTCTTC; CDR3: CASSLLQGREQFF
size: few; D: -; V: TRBV7-6; J: TRBJ1-3; DNA: TGTGCCAGCATTTTAACAGGGCCCGTTCGAAACACCATATATTTT; CDR3: CASILTGPVRNTIYF
size: -; D: -; V: TRBV5-4; J: TRBJ2-1; DNA: TGTGCCAGCAGCCCCAACCCTTCGAGCTCCTACAATGAGCAGTTCTTC; CDR3: CASSPNPSSSYNEQFF
size: few; D: -; V: TRBV7-9; J: TRBJ2-7; DNA: TGTGCCAGCAGCAAAATCTCGGTCGGCGAGCAGTACTTC; CDR3: CASSKISVGEQYF
size: many; D: -; V: TRBV29-1; J: TRBJ1-4; DNA: TGCAGCGCCGGGGGAGGGGCAACTAATGAAAAACTGTTTTTT; CDR3: CSAGGGATNEKLFF
size: few; D: TRBD2; V: TRBV11-2; J: TRBJ2-3; DNA: TGTGCCAGCAGCCCCGGCTACTCCACACTAGCGGGATATACAGATACGCAGTATTTT; CDR3: CASSPGYSTLAGYTDTQYF
size: many; D: TRBD2; V: TRBV5-1; J: TRBJ2-1; DNA: TGCGCCAGCAACCCAGGGGGCCGGCTAGCGGGAGACAATGAGCAGTTCTTC; CDR3: CASNPGGRLAGDNEQFF
size: -; D: -; V: TRBV29-1; J: TRBJ1-1; DNA: TGCAGCGTTGAGATGGGTCAGCCAGCTTTCTTT; CDR3: CSVEMGQPAFF
size: few; D: TRBD1; V: TRBV7-9; J: TRBJ2-7; DNA: TGTGCCAGCAGCCGTACGGGACAGGGCTACGAGCAGTACTTC; CDR3: CASSRTGQGYEQYF
size: few; D: -; V: TRBV7-2; J: TRBJ2-7; DNA: TGTGCCAGCAGCTTCTCGGGCCCGCGGGAGCAGTACTTC; CDR3: CASSFSGPREQYF
size: -; D: -; V: TRBV6-2/TRBV6-3; J: TRBJ2-2; DNA: TGTGCCAGCAGTTACGCATACTTGGCCGGGGAGCTGTTTTTT; CDR3: CASSYAYLAGELFF
size: -; D: TRBD2; V: TRBV20-1; J: TRBJ2-2; DNA: TGCAGTGCTAGTCCCCCAAGGACTAGCGGGAGGGGGAACACCGGGGAGCTGTTTTTT; CDR3: CSASPPRTSGRGNTGELFF
size: -; D: -; V: TRBV11-2; J: TRBJ2-7; DNA: TGTGCCAGCGTGCTGGGACGCGGATACGAGCAGTACTTC; CDR3: CASVLGRGYEQYF
size: -; D: TRBD2; V: TRBV28; J: TRBJ2-1; DNA: TGTGCCATCCAAGCGGGAGGGCCCTACAATGAGCAGTTCTTC; CDR3: CAIQAGGPYNEQFF
size: -; D: -; V: TRBV5-1; J: TRBJ2-1; DNA: TGCGCCAGCAGCCCCCCAGTGTTACGGGATGAGCAGTTCTTC; CDR3: CASSPPVLRDEQFF
size: -; D: -; V: TRBV27; J: TRBJ2-2; DNA: TGTGCCAGCAAGGAGGGCCTCGGTACCGGGGAGCTGTTTTTT; CDR3: CASKEGLGTGELFF
size: -; D: TRBD2; V: TRBV10-3; J: TRBJ2-3; DNA: TGTGCCATCAGCCTTGGGTCTTCGACTAGCGGGAGTAGTAACACAGATACGCAGTATTTT; CDR3: CAISLGSSTSGSSNTDTQYF
size: -; D: -; V: TRBV12-3/TRBV12-4; J: TRBJ2-3; DNA: TGTGCCAGCACCCCGAACTGGGGAGTGGGTTATACGCAGTATTTT; CDR3: CASTPNWGVGYTQYF
size: many; D: TRBD1; V: TRBV20-1; J: TRBJ1-1; DNA: TGCAGTGCTGTACAGGGGAGGGACGCTGAAGCTTTCTTT; CDR3: CSAVQGRDAEAFF
size: many; D: -; V: TRBV24-1; J: TRBJ2-2; DNA: TGTGCCACCAGTGGCCCCGGGAGTCAAAACACCGGGGAGCTGTTTTTT; CDR3: CATSGPGSQNTGELFF
size: few; D: -; V: TRBV20-1; J: TRBJ1-2; DNA: TGCAGTGCTTCATCACTACAGGGTGGGATCTATGGCTACACCTTC; CDR3: CSASSLQGGIYGYTF
size: few; D: TRBD2; V: TRBV3-1; J: TRBJ2-3; DNA: TGTGCCAGCAGCCCACAAGCGGGGGGTCACACAGATACGCAGTATTTT; CDR3: CASSPQAGGHTDTQYF
size: few; D: -; V: TRBV11-2; J: TRBJ2-5; DNA: TGTGCCAGCAGCTTAGGAAGAGGCAACAGGATTCAAGAGACCCAGTACTTC; CDR3: CASSLGRGNRIQETQYF
size: -; D: -; V: TRBV11-2; J: TRBJ2-1; DNA: TGTGCCAGCAGCTTTGGCCAGCAAAAGACTGAGCAGTTCTTC; CDR3: CASSFGQQKTEQFF
size: few; D: -; V: TRBV4-1; J: TRBJ2-6; DNA: TGCGCCAGCAGCCAAGACCCAGACACAGGGACCGGGGCCAACGTCCTGACTTTC; CDR3: CASSQDPDTGTGANVLTF
size: few; D: -; V: TRBV30; J: TRBJ1-2; DNA: TGTGCCTGGAGTCCCTCGACAGGTTCCGGCTACACCTTC; CDR3: CAWSPSTGSGYTF
size: -; D: TRBD2; V: TRBV27; J: TRBJ2-1; DNA: TGTGCCAGCAGTTTCGCGGGAGGGCGCTACAATGAGCAGTTCTTC; CDR3: CASSFAGGRYNEQFF